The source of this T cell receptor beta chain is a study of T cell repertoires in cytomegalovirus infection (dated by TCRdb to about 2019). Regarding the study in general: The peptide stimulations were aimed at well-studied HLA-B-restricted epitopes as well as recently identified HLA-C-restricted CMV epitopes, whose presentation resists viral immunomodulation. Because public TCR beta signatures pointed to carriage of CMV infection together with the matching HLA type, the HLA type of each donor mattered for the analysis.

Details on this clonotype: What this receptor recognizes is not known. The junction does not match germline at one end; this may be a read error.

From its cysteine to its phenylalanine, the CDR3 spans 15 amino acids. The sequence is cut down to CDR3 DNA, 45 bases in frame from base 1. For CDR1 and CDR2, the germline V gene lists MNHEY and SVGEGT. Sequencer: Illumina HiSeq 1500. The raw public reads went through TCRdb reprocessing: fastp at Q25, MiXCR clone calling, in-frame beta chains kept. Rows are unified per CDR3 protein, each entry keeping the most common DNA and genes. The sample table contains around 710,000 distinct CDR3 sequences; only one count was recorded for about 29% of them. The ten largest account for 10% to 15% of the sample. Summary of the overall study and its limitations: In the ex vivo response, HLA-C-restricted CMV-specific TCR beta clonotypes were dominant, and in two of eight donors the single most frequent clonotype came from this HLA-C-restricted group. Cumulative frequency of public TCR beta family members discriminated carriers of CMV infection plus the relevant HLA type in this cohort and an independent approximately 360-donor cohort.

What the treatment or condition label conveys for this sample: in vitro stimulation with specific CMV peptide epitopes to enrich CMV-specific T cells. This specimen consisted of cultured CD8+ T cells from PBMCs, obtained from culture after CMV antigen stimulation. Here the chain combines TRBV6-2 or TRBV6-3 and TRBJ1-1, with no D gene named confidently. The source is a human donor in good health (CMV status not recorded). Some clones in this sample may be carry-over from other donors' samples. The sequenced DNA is TGTGCCAACAGTTACTACGCAACCGTGATCACTGAAGCTTTCTTT. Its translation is CANSYYATVITEAFF.